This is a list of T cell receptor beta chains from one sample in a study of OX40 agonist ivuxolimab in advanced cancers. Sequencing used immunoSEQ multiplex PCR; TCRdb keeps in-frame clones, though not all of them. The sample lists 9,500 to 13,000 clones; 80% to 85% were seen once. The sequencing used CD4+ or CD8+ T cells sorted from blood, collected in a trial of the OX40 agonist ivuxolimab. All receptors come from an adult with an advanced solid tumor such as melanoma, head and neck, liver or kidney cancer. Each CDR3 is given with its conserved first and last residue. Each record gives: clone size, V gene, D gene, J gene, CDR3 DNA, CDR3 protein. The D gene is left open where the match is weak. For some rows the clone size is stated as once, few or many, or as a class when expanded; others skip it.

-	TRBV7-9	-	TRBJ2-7	TGTGCCAGCAGCCTAAGCTCCTACGAGCAGTACTTC	CASSLSSYEQYF
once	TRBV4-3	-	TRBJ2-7	TGCGCCAGCAGCCAAGATCCGGGGGCCTACGAGCAGTACTTC	CASSQDPGAYEQYF
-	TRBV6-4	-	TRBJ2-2	TGTGCCAGCAGTGACTCCTCAGGGGCGATCGGGGAGCTGTTTTTT	CASSDSSGAIGELFF
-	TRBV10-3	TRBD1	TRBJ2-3	TGTGCCATCAGGGAGACAGGGGGCTTTAGAGATACGCAGTATTTT	CAIRETGGFRDTQYF
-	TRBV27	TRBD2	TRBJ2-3	TGTGCCAGCAGACCTAGCGGGAGCCTCCCCACAGATACGCAGTATTTT	CASRPSGSLPTDTQYF
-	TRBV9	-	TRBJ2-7	TGTGCCAGCAGCCCCCAGGACAGACTAGTTGGAGAGCAGTACTTC	CASSPQDRLVGEQYF
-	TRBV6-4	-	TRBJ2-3	TGTGCCAGCAGTGACAGGGCTGAAGATACGCAGTATTTT	CASSDRAEDTQYF
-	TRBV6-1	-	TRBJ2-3	TGTGCCAGCAGTGAAGCTCCGGTGGAGACAGATACGCAGTATTTT	CASSEAPVETDTQYF
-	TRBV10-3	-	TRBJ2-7	TGTGCCATCAGTGAGTCGTGGGCAGGTATTCGCTACGAGCAGTACTTC	CAISESWAGIRYEQYF
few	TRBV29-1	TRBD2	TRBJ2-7	TGCAGCGTTGTGGGGGGCGGGGGGACTTCGGGCTACGAGCAGTACTTC	CSVVGGGGTSGYEQYF
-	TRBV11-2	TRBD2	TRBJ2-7	TGTGCCAGCACCACTAGCGGGTACCCCTACGAGCAGTACTTC	CASTTSGYPYEQYF
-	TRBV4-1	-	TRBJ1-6	TGCGCCAGCAGCCGAGGGACGTTCGAGACCCATTCACCCCTCCACTTT	CASSRGTFETHSPLHF
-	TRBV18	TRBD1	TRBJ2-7	TGTGCCAGCTCACCCGGACAGGCACCGGTGGAGCAGTACTTC	CASSPGQAPVEQYF
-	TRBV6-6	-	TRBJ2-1	TGTGCCAGCAGCCCCTCGGGCGGCAATGAGCAGTTCTTC	CASSPSGGNEQFF
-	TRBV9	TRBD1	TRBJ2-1	TGTGCCAGCAGCGTAGAAGGGACAGGGGTGGGCAATGAGCAGTTCTTC	CASSVEGTGVGNEQFF
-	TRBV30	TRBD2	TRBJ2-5	TGTGCCTGGATTTTTGGACTAGCGGGAAATAGGGTGCCAGAGACCCAGTACTTC	CAWIFGLAGNRVPETQYF
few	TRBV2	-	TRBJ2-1	TGTGCCAAGAGAACCCTTGACTACAATGAGCAGTTCTTC	CAKRTLDYNEQFF
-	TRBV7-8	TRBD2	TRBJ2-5	TGTGCCAGCAGCCCGGAAGCGGGAGGGCCTGGTGAGACCCAGTACTTC	CASSPEAGGPGETQYF